This T cell receptor (beta chain) appears in the sequencing data of a study of post-analysis software for immune sequencing data. The overall study: Some patients lacked subtype; others had relapsing-remitting, secondary progressive or progressive-relapsing disease.

CDR1 is MNHEY, CDR2 SMNVEV, per germline (reference sequence). The CDR3 is 13 residues long. Trimming shortened V by 4 bases and J by 7 bases, and 11 bases separated the two germline ends. About this clonotype itself: Its specificity is unknown.

cDNA libraries for TCR beta contained unique molecular identifiers. TCRdb processed the PCR reads anew with MiXCR; each CDR3 protein has one entry. The data show 750,000 to 950,000 distinct CDR3 sequences, about 53% seen once. Findings and limits, study-wide: There were a handful of TRBV segments more frequent in patients than controls, and TRBV5-6, TRBV5-1 and TRBV20-1 were among them. Same-batch samples co-clustered strongly by F measure.

The chain joins TRBV27 to TRBJ2-1, with D unresolved. This TCR came from a girl aged 5-17 years with multiple sclerosis. The sequenced sample consisted of blood. CDR3 bases: TGTGCCAGCAGTTCAACGCCCCGTAATGAGCAGTTCTTC. Protein sequence: CASSSTPRNEQFF.